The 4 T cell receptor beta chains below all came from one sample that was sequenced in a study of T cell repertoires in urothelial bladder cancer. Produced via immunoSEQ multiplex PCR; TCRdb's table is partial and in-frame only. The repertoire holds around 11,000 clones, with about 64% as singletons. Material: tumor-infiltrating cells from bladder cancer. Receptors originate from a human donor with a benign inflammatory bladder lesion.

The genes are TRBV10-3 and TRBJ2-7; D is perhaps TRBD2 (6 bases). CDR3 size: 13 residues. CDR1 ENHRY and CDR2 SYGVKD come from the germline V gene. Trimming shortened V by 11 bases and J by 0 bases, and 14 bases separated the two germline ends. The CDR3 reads CASRGLDSYEQYF. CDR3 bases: TGTGCCTCAAGGGGACTCGACTCCTACGAGCAGTACTTC.

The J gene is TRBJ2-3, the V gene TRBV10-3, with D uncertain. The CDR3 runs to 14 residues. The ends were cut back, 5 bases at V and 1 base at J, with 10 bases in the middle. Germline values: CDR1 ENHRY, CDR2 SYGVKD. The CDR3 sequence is CAISPATGTDTQYF. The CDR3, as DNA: TGTGCCATCAGTCCGGCTACAGGCACAGATACGCAGTATTTT.

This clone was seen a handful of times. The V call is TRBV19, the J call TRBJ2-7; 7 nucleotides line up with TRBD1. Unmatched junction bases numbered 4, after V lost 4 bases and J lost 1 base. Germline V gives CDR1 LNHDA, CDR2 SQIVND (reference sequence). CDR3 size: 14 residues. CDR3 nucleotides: TGTGCCAGTAGTAGGGGACAGACGTCCTACGAGCAGTACTTC. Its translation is CASSRGQTSYEQYF.

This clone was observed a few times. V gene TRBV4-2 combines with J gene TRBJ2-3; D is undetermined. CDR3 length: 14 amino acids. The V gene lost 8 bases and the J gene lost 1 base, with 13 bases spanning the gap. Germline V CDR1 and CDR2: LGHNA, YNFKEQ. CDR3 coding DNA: TGTGCCAGCTCCGGGTCCCCGGGCACAGATACGCAGTATTTT. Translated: CASSGSPGTDTQYF.